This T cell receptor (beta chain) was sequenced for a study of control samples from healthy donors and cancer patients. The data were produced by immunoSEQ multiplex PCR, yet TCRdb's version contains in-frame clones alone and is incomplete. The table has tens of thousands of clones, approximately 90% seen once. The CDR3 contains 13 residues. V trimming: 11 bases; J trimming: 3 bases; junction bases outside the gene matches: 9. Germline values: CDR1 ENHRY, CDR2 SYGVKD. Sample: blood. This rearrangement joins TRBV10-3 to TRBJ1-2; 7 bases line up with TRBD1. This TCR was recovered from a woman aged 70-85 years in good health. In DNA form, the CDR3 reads TGTGCCGCATGGGACAGAAGAGACTATGGCTACACCTTC. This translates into CAAWDRRDYGYTF.